Below, 2 T cell receptor beta chains from the same sample are listed, as sequenced in a study of T cell responses to AZD1222 COVID-19 vaccine. Some clones are missing from TCRdb's copy, which holds only in-frame ones; the method was immunoSEQ multiplex PCR. The sample carries approximately 150,000 clones, 92% recorded once. The sample here was peripheral blood, taken on day 0 of AZD1222 vaccination. These receptors were obtained from an adult in good health.

V gene TRBV11-2 combines with J gene TRBJ2-5; D might be TRBD2 (7 bases). This CDR3 region has 17 residues. V was shortened by 1 base and J by 1 base, with 16 bases between the two germline ends. Germline CDR1 and CDR2: SGHAT and FQNNGV. The CDR3 loop reads CASSLGAYGGAQETQYF. The CDR3 bases are TGTGCCAGCAGCTTAGGAGCCTATGGGGGGGCCCAAGAGACCCAGTACTTC.

A word on this clone: Distinct nucleotide sequences in the sample also encode this CDR3. The chain is built from TRBV2 and TRBJ2-1, with D maybe TRBD2 (5 bases). The germline V gene encodes CDR1 SNHLY and CDR2 FYNNEI. The CDR3 spans 13 residues. The V end was cut by 7 bases, the J end by 2 bases, with 9 bases between. This chain's CDR3 is CASTLEAYNEQFF. CDR3 DNA: TGTGCCAGCACCTTGGAGGCCTACAATGAGCAGTTCTTC.